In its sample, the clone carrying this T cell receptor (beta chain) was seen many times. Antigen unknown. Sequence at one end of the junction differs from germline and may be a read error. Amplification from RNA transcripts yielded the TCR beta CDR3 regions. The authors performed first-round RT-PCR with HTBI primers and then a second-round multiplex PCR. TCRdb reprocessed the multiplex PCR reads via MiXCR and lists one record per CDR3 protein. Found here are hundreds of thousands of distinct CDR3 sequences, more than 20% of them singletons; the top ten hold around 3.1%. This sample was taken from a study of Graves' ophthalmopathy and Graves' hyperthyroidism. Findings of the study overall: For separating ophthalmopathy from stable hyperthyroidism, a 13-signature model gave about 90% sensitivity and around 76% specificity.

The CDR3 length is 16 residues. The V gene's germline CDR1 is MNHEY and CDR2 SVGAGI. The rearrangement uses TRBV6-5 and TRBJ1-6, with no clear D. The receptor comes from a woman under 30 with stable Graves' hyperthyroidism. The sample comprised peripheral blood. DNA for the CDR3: TGTGCCAGCAGTTACAACACGGGCTCCCATAATTCACCCCTCCACTTT. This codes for CASSYNTGSHNSPLHF.